The sequence of this T cell receptor (beta chain) was determined in a study of breast tumors, draining lymph nodes, adjacent tissues. Germline V CDR1 and CDR2: WNHNN, SYGVQD (reference sequence). V shed 7 bases, J shed 4 bases, and the junction held 10 bases outside the gene matches. The CDR3 consists of 14 residues. The table lists this clonotype with many counts. TCRdb reprocessed the multiplex PCR reads via MiXCR and lists one record per CDR3 protein. There are approximately 150,000 distinct CDR3 sequences in the sample; approximately 29% occur only once, and around 2.3% lies in the top ten. The lymph nodes were axillary draining lymph nodes from breast cancer patients.

The chain recombines TRBV10-1 with TRBJ2-7, with 7 nucleotides matching TRBD1. Input material: axillary lymph node tissue. The source is a female donor with breast cancer. Some clones in this sample may be carry-over from other donors' samples. CDR3 nucleotides: TGCGCCAGCAAAGCCACAGGGGATCGTTACGAGCAGTACGTC. Residues: CASKATGDRYEQYV.